The sequence of this T cell receptor (beta chain) was determined in a study of T-cell memory formation after mild COVID-19. Study findings and constraints: The finding that pre-infection memory included some responding clones suggested that cross-reactive memory joined. Later expanders leaned toward CD4+, whereas clones contracting from day 15 to 85 were balanced CD4/CD8.

Ten or more counts support this clonotype. Its antigen is unknown. 5'RACE with constant-segment primers yielded barcoded, UMI-tagged TCR alpha and TCR beta cDNA libraries. TCRdb re-derived calls from the 5' RACE reads in MiXCR, one entry per CDR3 protein. The table shows 550,000 to 600,000 distinct CDR3 sequences, with approximately 21% occurring only once. The CDR3 consists of 15 residues. V was shortened by 2 bases and J by 2 bases, with 13 bases between the two germline ends. The germline V gene encodes CDR1 SGHTA and CDR2 FQGTGA. The chain combines TRBV7-3 with TRBJ2-7; D gene uncertain. Sequenced: PBMCs or a T cell subset sorted from them (not recorded which). The receptor comes from an adult woman who had mild COVID-19 (a few samples of this study predate the infection). Cell type and time point are not known. The CDR3 DNA follows: TGTGCCAGCAGCTTAGTCTTGGCCGCCCCCTACGAGCAGTACTTC. Protein: CASSLVLAAPYEQYF. The entire variable domain, with the rest obtained from reference TRBV7-3 and TRBJ2-7, is as follows: GAGVSQTPSNKVTEKGKYVELRCDPISGHTALYWYRQSLGQGPEFLIYFQGTGAADDSGLPNDRFFAVRPEGSVSTLKIQRTERGDSAVYLCASSLVLAAPYEQYFGPGTRLTVT.